The 23 T cell receptor beta chains listed next were all sequenced from one sample in a study of T cells in Graves' hyperthyroidism and ophthalmopathy. TCR beta CDR3 regions were amplified from RNA transcripts. A first-round RT-PCR of the TCR CDR3 used the HTBI primer set. MiXCR was run by TCRdb on the multiplex PCR reads, yielding one entry per CDR3 protein. Of 300,000 to 400,000 distinct CDR3 sequences listed, 15% to 20% are singletons. Source material: blood. The receptor source for this set is a woman in her fifties or sixties with Graves' hyperthyroidism.

The chain recombines TRBV5-1 with TRBJ2-1; 12 bases agree with TRBD1. The CDR3 runs to 16 residues. The ends lost 4 bases at V and 9 bases at J; junction bases unmatched: 11. Germline lookup yields CDR1 SGHRS and CDR2 YFSETQ. DNA of the CDR3: TGCGCCAGCAGCACGGGACAGGGGGCGCGATCAAGTGAGCAGTTCTTC. It is translated as CASSTGQGARSSEQFF. The whole variable domain, remainder taken from reference TRBV5-1 and TRBJ2-1, is KAGVTQTPRYLIKTRGQQVTLSCSPISGHRSVSWYQQTPGQGLQFLFEYFSETQRNKGNFPGRFSGRQFSNSRSEMNVSTLELGDSALYLCASSTGQGARSSEQFFGPGTRLTVL.

This clonotype was picked up a small number of times. This chain uses TRBV20-1 with TRBJ1-1; weak D call: TRBD1 (5 bases). The CDR3 loop spans 12 amino acids. Germline V CDR1 and CDR2: DFQATT, SNEGSKA (reference sequence). V lost 6 bases and J lost 6, with 14 bases in between. The CDR3 sequence: CSAHEGKSEAFF. The CDR3 DNA reads as TGCAGTGCCCACGAGGGGAAGTCTGAAGCTTTCTTT.

This clonotype was counted a few times. The chain carries TRBV28 and TRBJ2-1, with 9 positions matching TRBD1. V trimming: 0 bases; J trimming: 8 bases; junction bases outside the gene matches: 5. The CDR3 has 15 residues. Germline V gene sequence: CDR1 MDHEN, CDR2 SYDVKM. CDR3 amino acids: CASSLWMDRGYEQFF. The DNA of the CDR3 is TGTGCCAGCAGTTTATGGATGGACAGGGGATATGAGCAGTTCTTC.

The table lists this clonotype with many counts. This chain joins TRBV30 and TRBJ1-2; D ambiguous. CDR1 GTSNPN and CDR2 SVGIG come from the germline V gene (reference sequence). V was shortened by 2 bases and J by 4 bases, with 8 bases between the two germline ends. This CDR3 is built from 12 residues. CDR3 coding DNA: TGTGCCTGGAGTCCCGGACTCTATGGCTACACCTTC. Translation gives CAWSPGLYGYTF.

The chain has TRBV29-1 and TRBJ2-2; D is unresolved. Germline V lookup: CDR1 SQVTM, CDR2 ANQGSEA. This CDR3 has 10 amino acids. V was cut by 6 bases and J by 4 bases, with 3 bases left in between. This CDR3 is CSVLTGELFF. The CDR3 region has the DNA TGCAGCGTCCTCACCGGGGAGCTGTTTTTT.

The chain joins TRBV11-2 to TRBJ2-5; TRBD1 aligns across 12 bases. The ends lost 2 bases at V and 1 base at J; junction bases unmatched: 8. The CDR3 spans 18 residues. Germline V CDR1 and CDR2: SGHAT, FQNNGV. As DNA, the CDR3 is TGTGCCAGCAGCTTATTTTGGGGGACAGGGGGCGGCCAAGAGACCCAGTACTTC. This translates into CASSLFWGTGGGQETQYF.

For this clonotype: A clone one base away is much larger, so this may be a read error. The gene calls are TRBV28 and TRBJ2-3, with 7 bases matching TRBD2. Germline loops: CDR1 MDHEN, CDR2 SYDVKM. This CDR3 spans 18 amino acids. Here the CDR3 DNA reads TGTGCCAGCAGTGGACCCTTGGGTGCGGGAGAATTTACTGATAGGCAGTATTTT. Protein product: CASSGPLGAGEFTDRQYF.

The chain uses TRBV10-3 and TRBJ2-1; 7 positions agree with TRBD2. CDR3 size: 13 residues. The ends lost 8 bases at V and 0 bases at J; junction bases unmatched: 1. Germline V gene data show CDR1 as ENHRY and CDR2 as SYGVKD. The CDR3 region is CAIASGSYNEQFF. Written as DNA, the CDR3 is TGTGCCATCGCTAGCGGCTCCTACAATGAGCAGTTCTTC.

This rearrangement joins TRBV27 to TRBJ2-7; D is unclear. CDR1 and CDR2 from the germline V gene are MNHEY and SMNVEV (reference sequence). The CDR3 length is 16 residues. V shed 3 bases and J shed 3 bases, with 18 bases lying between them. CDR3 amino acids: CASSFGPAQKGYEQYF. The CDR3 DNA reads TGTGCCAGCAGTTTCGGGCCTGCTCAGAAGGGCTACGAGCAGTACTTC.

This clonotype was seen only a few times. The chain links TRBV28 to TRBJ1-6; D is perhaps TRBD1 (6 bases). Deletions cut 1 base from V and 4 bases from J, with 17 bases between. Germline V CDR1 and CDR2: MDHEN, SYDVKM. The CDR3 extends over 18 amino acids. CDR3 protein: CASSLYPRGADYNSPLHF. The CDR3 DNA reads TGTGCCAGCAGTTTATACCCCCGGGGGGCGGATTATAATTCACCCCTCCACTTT.

The table lists this clonotype with a few counts. No conserved phenylalanine or tryptophan is present at the end of the CDR3, so a read error is the likely explanation. The CDR3 DNA follows: TGTGCCAGCAGCCAGCAACTAGCGGGGTCCTACGAGCAGTACCTC. Translating gives CASSQQLAGSYEQYL. This chain uses TRBV3-1 with TRBJ2-7, with 10 bases matching TRBD2. Looked up from germline, CDR1 is LGHDT and CDR2 is YNNKEL (reference sequence). J gave up 1 base and V 3 bases, and 3 bases lay outside the gene matches. CDR3 length equals 15 residues.

The genes are TRBV12-5 and TRBJ1-6; D gene uncertain. Germline assignment: CDR1 LGHNT and CDR2 FRNRAP. CDR3 length: 15 amino acids. Trimming pared 4 bases from V and 7 bases from J, leaving 14 bases between. The CDR3 DNA follows: TGTGCTAGTGGTTCGCGCGGGATAGTAAATTCACCCCTCCACTTT. This sequence encodes CASGSRGIVNSPLHF.

This clonotype was detected ten times or more. J is TRBJ1-1 and V is TRBV6-2 or TRBV6-3; 8 bases agree with TRBD1. Trimming at V came to 5 bases and at J to 4 bases, leaving 6 bases not matched to a gene. The CDR3 covers 14 residues. Germline lookup yields CDR1 MNHEY and CDR2 SVGEGT. The CDR3 nucleotides are TGTGCCAGCAGTCTACAGGGGGGGGTCACTGAAGCTTTCTTT. It translates to CASSLQGGVTEAFF.

This clonotype has just a few counts. The chain recombines TRBV5-1 with TRBJ2-3; D may be TRBD1 (5 bases). In germline, CDR1 is SGHRS, CDR2 YFSETQ. This CDR3 spans 14 amino acids. Deletions cut 6 bases from V and 0 bases from J, with 11 bases between. The CDR3 is CASNPRGSTDTQYF. The CDR3 nucleotides read TGCGCCAGCAACCCTAGGGGCAGCACAGATACGCAGTATTTT.

Turning to this clonotype: It is unclear where the CDR3 begins or ends on the DNA, so no DNA is shown, and the CDR3 is as TCRdb lists it. V usage is TRBV6-5 and J usage is TRBJ1-3. Germline CDR1 is MNHEY and CDR2 is SVGAGI. The CDR3 is 15 residues long, ends included. CDR3: CASSSSKDSGNTIYF.

In its sample, this clonotype was seen a few times. The chain joins TRBV10-2 to TRBJ2-1; D is unclear. The V end was cut by 0 bases, the J end by 10 bases, with 10 bases between. Germline assignment: CDR1 WSHSY and CDR2 SAAADI. The CDR3 totals 13 residues. The CDR3 DNA reads TGCGCCAGCAGTGAGTCCGCTAGGAGAGAGCAGTTCTTC. This gives the protein CASSESARREQFF.

The table lists this clonotype with many counts. The chain recombines TRBV5-1 with TRBJ2-1; D unresolved. Per germline, CDR1 SGHRS and CDR2 YFSETQ. The V gene lost 0 bases and the J gene lost 4 bases, with 5 bases spanning the gap. This CDR3 has 13 amino acids. CDR3 coding DNA: TGCGCCAGCAGCTTGGCCCTATACAATGAGCAGTTCTTC. Protein sequence: CASSLALYNEQFF. Supplemented by reference TRBV5-1 and TRBJ2-1, the full variable domain reads KAGVTQTPRYLIKTRGQQVTLSCSPISGHRSVSWYQQTPGQGLQFLFEYFSETQRNKGNFPGRFSGRQFSNSRSEMNVSTLELGDSALYLCASSLALYNEQFFGPGTRLTVL.

The chain has TRBV28 and TRBJ1-5; D perhaps matches TRBD1 (5 bases). V was cut by 1 base and J by 6 bases, with 10 bases left in between. Germline CDR1 is MDHEN and CDR2 is SYDVKM. The CDR3 totals 14 residues. CDR3: CASSLSGFGQPQHF. For the CDR3, the DNA is TGTGCCAGCAGTTTATCAGGGTTTGGTCAGCCCCAGCATTTT.

This clonotype came up a few times. The genes are TRBV6-1 and TRBJ2-5; 7 nucleotides line up with TRBD1. CDR1 and CDR2 (germline): MNHNS, SASEGT. With 3 bases clipped from V and 1 base from J, the junction kept 5 bases outside the gene matches. The CDR3 spans 15 residues. The CDR3 is CASSEYRGFQETQYF. Written as DNA, the CDR3 is TGTGCCAGCAGTGAGTACAGGGGATTCCAAGAGACCCAGTACTTC.

This clonotype was counted a few times. This chain connects TRBV5-1 to TRBJ1-1; TRBD1 aligns across 7 bases. This CDR3 has 13 amino acids. The J segment lost 1 base and the V segment lost 7 bases, leaving 4 bases of the junction unmatched. CDR1 is SGHRS and CDR2 is YFSETQ in the germline V gene. The DNA for the CDR3 is TGCGCCAGCGTAGGGACAGCGAACACTGAAGCTTTCTTT. It translates to CASVGTANTEAFF.

This clonotype has only a few counts. The chain has TRBV20-1 and TRBJ2-3; maybe TRBD2 (7 bases). CDR1 is DFQATT, CDR2 SNEGSKA, per germline (reference sequence). Trimming stripped 1 base from V and 1 base from J, with 9 bases between. The CDR3 runs 14 residues. CDR3 protein: CSARGGGGTDTQYF. DNA for the CDR3: TGCAGTGCTAGAGGAGGGGGGGGCACAGATACGCAGTATTTT.

This clonotype occurred a few times. The chain links TRBV5-1 to TRBJ2-2; 7 bases are shared with TRBD2. The CDR3 spans 16 residues. Germline V gene sequence: CDR1 SGHRS, CDR2 YFSETQ. The J segment lost 2 bases and the V segment lost 1 base, leaving 5 bases of the junction unmatched. This CDR3 reads CASSLSLAPNTGELFF. The CDR3 coding sequence is TGCGCCAGCAGCTTGTCACTAGCGCCAAACACCGGGGAGCTGTTTTTT.

The rearrangement joins TRBV5-1 to TRBJ2-7, with TRBD1 identical over 7 bases. V trimming: 7 bases; J trimming: 4 bases; junction bases outside the gene matches: 11. Per germline, CDR1 SGHRS and CDR2 YFSETQ. This CDR3 spans 14 amino acids. The CDR3 nucleotides are TGCGCCAGCCGGCCCGGGACAGCCTTTTACGAGCAGTACTTC. Translation: CASRPGTAFYEQYF.